The following is a T cell receptor beta chain sequence with its context. Its specificity is unknown. V was clipped by 6 bases and J by 7 bases; unmatched bases: 6. There are 13 residues in the CDR3. Germline V gene lookup returns CDR1 SNHLY and CDR2 FYNNEI. Survey level was the resolution at which the v3.0 immunoSEQ assay ran. Sequenced by immunoSEQ multiplex PCR; TCRdb stores in-frame clones only, minus some. The table lists about 30,000 clones, 90% to 95% of them singletons. The record originates from a study of long-term antiretroviral therapy in people with HIV. Study-level points and caveats: Controls had broader CDR3 length ranges than HIV repertoires did. Samples were collected from the mid-2000s to the late 2010s under possibly less effective ART regimens.

This TCR was sampled from a man aged 25 to 45 with HIV. The sample consisted of unsorted PBMCs, taken 6.3 years after starting antiretroviral therapy. The chain links TRBV2 to TRBJ1-1; 9 bases align to TRBD1. In DNA form, the CDR3 reads TGTGCCAGCAGCGTTCCGGGACAGGGTGAAGCTTTCTTT. Translating gives CASSVPGQGEAFF.